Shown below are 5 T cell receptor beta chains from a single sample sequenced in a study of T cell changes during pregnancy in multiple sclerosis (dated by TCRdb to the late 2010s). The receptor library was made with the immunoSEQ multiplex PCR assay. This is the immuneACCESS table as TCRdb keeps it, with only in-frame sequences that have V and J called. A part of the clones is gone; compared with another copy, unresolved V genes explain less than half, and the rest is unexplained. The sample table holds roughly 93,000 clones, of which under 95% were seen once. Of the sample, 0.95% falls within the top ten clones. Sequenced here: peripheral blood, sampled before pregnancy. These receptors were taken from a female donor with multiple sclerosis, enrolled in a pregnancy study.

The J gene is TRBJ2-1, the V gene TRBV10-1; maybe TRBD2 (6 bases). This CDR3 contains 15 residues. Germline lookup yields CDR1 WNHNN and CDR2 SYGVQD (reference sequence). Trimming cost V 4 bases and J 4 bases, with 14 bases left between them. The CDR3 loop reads CASSVGGLGYNEQFF. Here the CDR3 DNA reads TGCGCCAGCAGTGTCGGGGGTCTGGGGTACAATGAGCAGTTCTTC.

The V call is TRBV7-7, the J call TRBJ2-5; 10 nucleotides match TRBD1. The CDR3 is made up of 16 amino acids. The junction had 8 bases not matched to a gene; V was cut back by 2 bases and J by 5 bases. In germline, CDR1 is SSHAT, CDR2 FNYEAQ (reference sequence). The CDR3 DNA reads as TGTGCCAGCAGCTTACTGAGACAGGGGGCTGGGGAGACCCAGTACTTC. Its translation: CASSLLRQGAGETQYF. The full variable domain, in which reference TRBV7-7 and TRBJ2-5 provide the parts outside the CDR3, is GAGVSQSPRYKVTKRGQDVTLRCDPISSHATLYWYQQALGQGPEFLTYFNYEAQPDKSGLPSDRFSAERPEGSISTLTIQRTEQRDSAMYRCASSLLRQGAGETQYFGPGTRLLVL.

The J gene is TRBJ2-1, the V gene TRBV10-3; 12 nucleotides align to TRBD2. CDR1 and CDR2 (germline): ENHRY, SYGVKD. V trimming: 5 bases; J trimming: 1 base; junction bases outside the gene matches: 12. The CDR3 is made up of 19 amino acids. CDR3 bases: TGTGCCATCAGTCCCCATGAGACTAGCGGGGGTACTTCCTACAATGAGCAGTTCTTC. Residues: CAISPHETSGGTSYNEQFF.

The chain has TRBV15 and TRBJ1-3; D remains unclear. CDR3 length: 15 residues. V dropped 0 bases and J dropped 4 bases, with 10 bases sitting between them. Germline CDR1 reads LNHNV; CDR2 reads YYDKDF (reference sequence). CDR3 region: CATSRDRGNGNTIYF. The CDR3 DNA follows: TGTGCCACCAGCAGAGATCGAGGGAACGGAAACACCATATATTTT.

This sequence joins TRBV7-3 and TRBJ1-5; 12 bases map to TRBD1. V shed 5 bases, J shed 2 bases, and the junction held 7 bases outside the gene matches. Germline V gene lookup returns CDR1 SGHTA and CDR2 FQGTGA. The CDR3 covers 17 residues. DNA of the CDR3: TGTGCCAGCAGCACCGGGACAGGGGGCGATGGCAATCAGCCCCAGCATTTT. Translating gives CASSTGTGGDGNQPQHF.